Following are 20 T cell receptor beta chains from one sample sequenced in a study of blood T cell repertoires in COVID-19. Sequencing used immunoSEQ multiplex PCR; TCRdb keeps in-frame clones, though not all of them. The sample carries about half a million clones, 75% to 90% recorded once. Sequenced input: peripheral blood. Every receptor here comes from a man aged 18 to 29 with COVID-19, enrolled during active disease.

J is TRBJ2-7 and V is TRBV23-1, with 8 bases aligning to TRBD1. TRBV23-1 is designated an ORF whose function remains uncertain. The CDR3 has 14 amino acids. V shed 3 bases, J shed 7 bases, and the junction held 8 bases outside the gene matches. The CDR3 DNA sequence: TGCGCCAGCAGTCAGACGGACAGGGTGTGGGAGCAGTACTTC. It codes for CASSQTDRVWEQYF.

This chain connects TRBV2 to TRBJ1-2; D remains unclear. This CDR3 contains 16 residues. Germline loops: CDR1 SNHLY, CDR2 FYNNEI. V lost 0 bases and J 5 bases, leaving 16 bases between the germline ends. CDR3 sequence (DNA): TGTGCCAGCAGTGAAGCCGCGGGGAACCTCCATTATGGCTACACCTTC. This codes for CASSEAAGNLHYGYTF.

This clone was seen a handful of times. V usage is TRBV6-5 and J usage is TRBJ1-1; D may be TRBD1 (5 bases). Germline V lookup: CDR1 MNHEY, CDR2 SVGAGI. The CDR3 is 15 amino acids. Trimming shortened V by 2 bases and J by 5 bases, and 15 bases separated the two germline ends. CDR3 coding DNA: TGTGCCAGCAGTTACGCGCAGGGAGGACGGACTGAAGCTTTCTTT. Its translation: CASSYAQGGRTEAFF.

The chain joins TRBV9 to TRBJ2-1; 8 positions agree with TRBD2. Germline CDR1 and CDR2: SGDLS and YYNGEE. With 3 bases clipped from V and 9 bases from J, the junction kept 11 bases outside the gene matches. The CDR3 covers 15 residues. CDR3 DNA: TGTGCCAGCAGCGCCGCCGGGACTAGTGTTGGTGAGCAGTTCTTC. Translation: CASSAAGTSVGEQFF.

DNA for the CDR3: TGTGCCAGCACTGAGACTAGCTGGGGTGAGCAGTTCTTC. This translates into CASTETSWGEQFF. The genes are TRBV2 and TRBJ2-1, with 7 bases that match TRBD2. Germline V gene data show CDR1 as SNHLY and CDR2 as FYNNEI. Trimming took 7 bases from V and 9 from J; bases not matched to a gene: 9. The CDR3 covers 13 residues.

The CDR3 coding sequence is TGCGCCAGCAGCTTCGGTTGGCGGTCTAACTATGGCTACACCTTC. It encodes CASSFGWRSNYGYTF. The gene calls are TRBV5-1 and TRBJ1-2, with D unclear. CDR1 SGHRS and CDR2 YFSETQ come from the germline V gene. The CDR3 covers 15 residues. V lost 2 bases and J lost 0, with 11 bases in between.

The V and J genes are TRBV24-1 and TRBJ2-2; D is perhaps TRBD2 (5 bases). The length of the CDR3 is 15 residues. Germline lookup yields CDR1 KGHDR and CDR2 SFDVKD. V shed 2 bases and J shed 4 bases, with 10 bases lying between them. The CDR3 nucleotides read TGTGCCACCAGTGATTCTAGCTACCCCACCGGGGAGCTGTTTTTT. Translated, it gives CATSDSSYPTGELFF.

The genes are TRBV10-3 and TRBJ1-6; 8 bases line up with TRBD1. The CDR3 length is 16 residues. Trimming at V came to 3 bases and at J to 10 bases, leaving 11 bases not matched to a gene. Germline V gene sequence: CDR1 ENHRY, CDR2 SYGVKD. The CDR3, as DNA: TGTGCCATCAGTGATCCGGGGACAGGTCGTAACTCACCCCTCCACTTT. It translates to CAISDPGTGRNSPLHF.

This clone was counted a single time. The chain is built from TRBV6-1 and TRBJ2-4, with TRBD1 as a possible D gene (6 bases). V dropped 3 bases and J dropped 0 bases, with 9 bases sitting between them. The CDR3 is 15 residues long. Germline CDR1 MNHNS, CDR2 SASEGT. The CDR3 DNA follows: TGTGCCAGCAGTGATAGGGGGACAGCCAAAAACATTCAGTACTTC. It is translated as CASSDRGTAKNIQYF.

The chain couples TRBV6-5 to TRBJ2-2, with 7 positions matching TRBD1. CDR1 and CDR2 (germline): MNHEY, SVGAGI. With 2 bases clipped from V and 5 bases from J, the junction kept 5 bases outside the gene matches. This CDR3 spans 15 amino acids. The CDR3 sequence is CASSYRTGGTGELFF. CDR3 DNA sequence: TGTGCCAGCAGTTACCGGACAGGCGGGACCGGGGAGCTGTTTTTT.

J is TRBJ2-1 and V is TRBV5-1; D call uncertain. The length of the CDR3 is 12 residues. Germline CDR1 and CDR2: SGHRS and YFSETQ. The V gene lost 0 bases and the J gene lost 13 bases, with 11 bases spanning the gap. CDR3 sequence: CASSLATGDQFF. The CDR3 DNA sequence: TGCGCCAGCAGCTTGGCCACCGGAGACCAGTTCTTC. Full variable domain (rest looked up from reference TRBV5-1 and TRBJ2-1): KAGVTQTPRYLIKTRGQQVTLSCSPISGHRSVSWYQQTPGQGLQFLFEYFSETQRNKGNFPGRFSGRQFSNSRSEMNVSTLELGDSALYLCASSLATGDQFFGPGTRLTVL.

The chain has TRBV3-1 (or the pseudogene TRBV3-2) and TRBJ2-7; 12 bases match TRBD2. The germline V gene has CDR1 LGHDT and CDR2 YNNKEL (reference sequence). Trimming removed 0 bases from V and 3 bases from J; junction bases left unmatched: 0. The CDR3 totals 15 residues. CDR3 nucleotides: TGTGCCAGCAGCCAAGAGACTAGCGGGAGCTACGAGCAGTACTTC. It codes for CASSQETSGSYEQYF.

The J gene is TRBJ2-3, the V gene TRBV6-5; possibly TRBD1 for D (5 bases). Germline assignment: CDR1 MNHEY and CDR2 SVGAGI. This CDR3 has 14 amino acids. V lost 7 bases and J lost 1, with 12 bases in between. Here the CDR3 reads CASTLGARTDTQYF. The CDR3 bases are TGTGCCAGCACCCTAGGGGCCCGCACAGATACGCAGTATTTT.

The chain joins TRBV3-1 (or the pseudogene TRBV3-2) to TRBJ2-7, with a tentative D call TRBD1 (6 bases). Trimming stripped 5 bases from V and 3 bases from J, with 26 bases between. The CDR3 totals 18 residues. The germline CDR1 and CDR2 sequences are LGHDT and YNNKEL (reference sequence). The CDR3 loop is CASSSYCSGMDSCYEQYF. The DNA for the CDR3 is TGTGCCAGCAGCTCTTACTGCTCGGGGATGGACAGTTGCTACGAGCAGTACTTC.

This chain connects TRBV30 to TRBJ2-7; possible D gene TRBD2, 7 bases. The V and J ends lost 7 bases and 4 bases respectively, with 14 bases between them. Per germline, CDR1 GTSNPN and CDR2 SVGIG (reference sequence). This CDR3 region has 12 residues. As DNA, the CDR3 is TGTGCCTCTAAGGGGGGGACATACGAGCAGTACTTC. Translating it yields CASKGGTYEQYF.

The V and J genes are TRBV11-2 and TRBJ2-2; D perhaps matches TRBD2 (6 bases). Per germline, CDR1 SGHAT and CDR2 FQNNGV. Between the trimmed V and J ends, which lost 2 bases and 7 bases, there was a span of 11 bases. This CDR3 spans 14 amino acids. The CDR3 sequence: CASSLTGAGGELFF. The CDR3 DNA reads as TGTGCCAGCAGCTTAACGGGAGCGGGCGGGGAGCTGTTTTTT.

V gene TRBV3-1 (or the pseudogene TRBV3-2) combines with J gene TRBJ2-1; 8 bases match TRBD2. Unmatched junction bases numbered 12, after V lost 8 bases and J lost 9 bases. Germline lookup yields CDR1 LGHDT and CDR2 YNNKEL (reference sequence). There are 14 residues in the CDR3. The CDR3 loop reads CASGYGGAAAEQFF. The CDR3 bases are TGTGCCAGCGGCTACGGGGGGGCCGCGGCTGAGCAGTTCTTC.

This CDR3 reads CASSQDNRGSETQYF. For the CDR3, the DNA is TGTGCCAGCAGCCAAGATAATCGTGGTAGCGAGACGCAGTATTTT. The chain couples TRBV4-2 to TRBJ2-3, with D possibly being TRBD2 (5 bases). The CDR3 consists of 15 residues. Germline lookup yields CDR1 LGHNA and CDR2 YNFKEQ. The V gene lost 0 bases and the J gene lost 9 bases, with 16 bases spanning the gap.

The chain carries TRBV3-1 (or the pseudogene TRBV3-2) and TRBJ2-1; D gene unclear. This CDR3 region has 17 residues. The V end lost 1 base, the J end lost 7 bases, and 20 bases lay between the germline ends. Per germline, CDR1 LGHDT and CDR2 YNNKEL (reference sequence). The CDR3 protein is CASSQGAQYGYGNEQFF. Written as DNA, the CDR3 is TGTGCCAGCAGCCAAGGGGCGCAGTATGGGTATGGGAATGAGCAGTTCTTC.

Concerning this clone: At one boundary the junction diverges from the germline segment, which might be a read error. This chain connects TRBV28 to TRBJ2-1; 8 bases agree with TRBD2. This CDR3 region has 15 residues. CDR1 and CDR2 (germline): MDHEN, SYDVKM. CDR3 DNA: TGTGCCAGCGGTGAACCTCGGGACTCGGGAGGGGGAGGGGTCTTC. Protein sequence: CASGEPRDSGGGGVF.